This T cell receptor beta chain emerged from a study of CD8 T cells in Susac syndrome. With random hexamers, 0.5 to 1 ug RNA was reverse transcribed. With immunoSEQ multiplex PCR, TCR beta CDR3 was amplified across 54 Vbeta and 13 Jbeta. TCRdb re-called the immunoSEQ multiplex PCR reads with MiXCR, one entry per CDR3 protein. The sample shows about 120,000 distinct CDR3 sequences, 80% to 95% of them seen only once. This CDR3 has 15 residues. Per germline, CDR1 SNHLY and CDR2 FYNNEI. V was pared by 8 bases and J by 10 bases, with 11 bases of the junction left unmatched. TCR beta from blood CD8+ and CD4+ T cells was sequenced. CD8+ and CD4+ T cells were negatively isolated; TEMRA cells were FACS-enriched.

This receptor was identified in a human donor in good health. This sequence joins TRBV2 and TRBJ2-1; 13 positions agree with TRBD2. The source material was CD4+ T cells from PBMCs. For the CDR3, the DNA is TGTGCCAGCTTGCGGACTAGCGGGAGTTCAGAGGAGCAGTTCTTC. It yields the protein CASLRTSGSSEEQFF. Full variable domain (missing parts from reference TRBV2 and TRBJ2-1): EPEVTQTPSHQVTQMGQEVILRCVPISNHLYFYWYRQILGQKVEFLVSFYNNEISEKSEIFDDQFSVERPDGSNFTLKIRSTKLEDSAMYFCASLRTSGSSEEQFFGPGTRLTVL.